This TCR beta chain derives from a study of T cells after yellow fever vaccination. Broader study findings: The CD4 and CD8 compartments had a small share of their clonotypes in common. Clones from primary vaccination mostly reappeared after the booster (roughly 95% CD4, about 88% CD8).

Looked up from germline, CDR1 is LGHNA and CDR2 is YNFKEQ. J lost 7 bases, V lost 4 bases, and 9 bases had no gene match. The CDR3 length is 14 residues. This clonotype has a count of ten or more. What it recognizes is unknown. TCRdb used MiXCR to reprocess the 5' RACE reads, holding one entry per CDR3 protein. This sample has 250,000 to 300,000 distinct CDR3 sequences, with around 5.3% found just once. The clonotype originates from a man aged 18 to 29 who received the YFV17D yellow fever vaccine. Source: CD4+ T cells sorted from PBMCs, taken on the day of the yellow fever booster vaccination. The chain joins TRBV4-2 to TRBJ1-1; TRBD1 aligns across 7 bases. The DNA of the CDR3 is TGTGCCAGCAGCCTCCAGGAAGGGGGCATTGAAGCTTTCTTT. Translated, it gives CASSLQEGGIEAFF.